This record concerns one T cell receptor beta chain sequence. Its antigen is still unknown. The gene names given are mouse names. The sequenced fragment ends 1 residue before the CDR3 boundary, so the rest is inferred from the germline J gene. The entry originates in a study of tissue T cells after allogeneic stem cell transplantation. The study's findings and limits: In patients and mice, blood and spleen missed much of tissue repertoire. Within patients, tissue anatomy strongly shaped TCR repertoire composition. Across patients, clones rarely overlapped, yet motif clusters were shared tissue-specifically.

CDR1 is FNHDT and CDR2 is SITEND in the germline V gene (reference sequence). V lost 6 bases and J lost 3; bases outside the gene matches: 4. The CDR3 is 13 amino acids. CDR3 sequences, V/J genes, frequencies and template counts came from survey-depth TCRbeta sequencing. Clones were sequenced by immunoSEQ multiplex PCR, and TCRdb holds only the in-frame ones, with some missing. The table shows tens of thousands of clones, with roughly two thirds occurring only once. The TCR sequence derives from a female BALB/c mouse in good health. MHC haplotype of the strain: H2-d. Sequencing was done on a sample of spleen. The chain combines TRBV19 with TRBJ2-4, with 7 bases fitting TRBD1. The chain's CDR3 is CASTHRGQNTLYF. CDR3 DNA, as far as it was read: TGTGCCAGCACCCACAGGGGACAAAACACCTTGTAC.